This entry concerns a single TCR beta chain. Assay used: immunoSEQ multiplex PCR; TCRdb lists only in-frame clones, some missing. The table lists roughly 2.5 million clones, approximately 90% of them singletons. The entry originates in a study of shared clonotypes between healthy human individuals. This CDR3 comprises 14 residues. Trimming cost V 7 bases and J 6 bases, with 19 bases left between them. Per the germline V gene, CDR1 is MGHDK and CDR2 is SYGVNS. A CD45RA+ naive subset and a CD45RA-negative memory subset were split from CD4+ cells. The sample taken for sequencing was naive CD4+ T cells sorted from blood. Subset specified: CD45RA+ positively selected. The chain combines TRBV25-1 with TRBJ2-7; D is possibly TRBD2 (5 bases). This clonotype originated in a man between 18 and 35 years old in good health. For the CDR3, the DNA is TGTGCCAGCACGGACGAGCGCGGAGGTACCGAGCAGTACTTC. Translated: CASTDERGGTEQYF.